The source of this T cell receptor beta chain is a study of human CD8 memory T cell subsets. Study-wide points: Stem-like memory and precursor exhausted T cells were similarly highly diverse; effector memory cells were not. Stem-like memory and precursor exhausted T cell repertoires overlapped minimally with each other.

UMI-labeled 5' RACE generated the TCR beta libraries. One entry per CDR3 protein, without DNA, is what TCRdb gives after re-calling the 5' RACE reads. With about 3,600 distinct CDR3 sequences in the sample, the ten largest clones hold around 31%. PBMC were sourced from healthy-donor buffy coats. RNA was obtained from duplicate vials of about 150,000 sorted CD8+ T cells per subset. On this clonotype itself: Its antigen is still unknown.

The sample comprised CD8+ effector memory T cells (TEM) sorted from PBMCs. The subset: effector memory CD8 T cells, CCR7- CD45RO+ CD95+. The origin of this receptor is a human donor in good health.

Here the CDR3 reads CATSRAREGYNEQFF. This chain uses TRBV15 with TRBJ2-1; the D call of TRBD2 rests on TCRdb alone, since no DNA is present to check it. Germline V CDR1 and CDR2: LNHNV, YYDKDF (reference sequence). The CDR3 is 15 amino acids.